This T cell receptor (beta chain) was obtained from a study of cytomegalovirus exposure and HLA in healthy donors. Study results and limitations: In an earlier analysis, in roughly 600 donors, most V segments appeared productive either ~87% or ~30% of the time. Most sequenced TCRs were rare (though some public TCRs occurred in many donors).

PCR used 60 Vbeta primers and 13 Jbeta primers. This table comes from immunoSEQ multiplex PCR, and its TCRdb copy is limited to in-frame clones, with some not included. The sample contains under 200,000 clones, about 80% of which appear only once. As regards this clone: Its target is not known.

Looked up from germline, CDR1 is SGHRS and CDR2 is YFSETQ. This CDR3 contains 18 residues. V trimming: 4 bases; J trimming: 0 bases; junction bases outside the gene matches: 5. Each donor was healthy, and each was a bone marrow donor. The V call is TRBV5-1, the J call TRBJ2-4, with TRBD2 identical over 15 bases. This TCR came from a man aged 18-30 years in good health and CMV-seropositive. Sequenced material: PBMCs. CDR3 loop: CASSRGLAGGLAKNIQYF. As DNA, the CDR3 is TGCGCCAGCAGCCGGGGACTAGCGGGGGGTCTAGCCAAAAACATTCAGTACTTC.